The text below deals with one T cell receptor beta chain. The sample is drawn from a study of blood T cell repertoires in COVID-19. Study details: The analysed material was cDNA or gDNA that came from T cells, B-cell-depleted T cells, or PBMCs.

The method was immunoSEQ multiplex PCR; TCRdb's version includes in-frame clones alone and lacks a portion of them. Found here are approximately 170,000 clones, around 82% of them singletons; the top ten hold under 7%. The specimen sequenced was PBMCs or T cells enriched from blood (not recorded which). The source is a man aged 35-49 years who had recovered from COVID-19.

DNA for the CDR3: TGTGCCAGCAGCGTACGGCTAGCGGGGGGCACAGATACGCAGTATTTT. This encodes CASSVRLAGGTDTQYF. The chain combines TRBV9 with TRBJ2-3; 10 nucleotides align to TRBD2. The CDR3 sequence is 16 residues long. Germline V gives CDR1 SGDLS, CDR2 YYNGEE. Losses at the gene ends were 1 base for V and 1 base for J; bases not matched to a gene: 3.